These T cell receptor beta chains were read from a single sample in a study of somatic mutations in cytotoxic T cells in rheumatoid arthritis. TCRdb's copy holds only in-frame clones and misses some; the assay was immunoSEQ multiplex PCR. The sample includes 20,000 to 25,000 clones, about four fifths of them seen just once. The sequenced material came from CD8+ T cells sorted from blood. These receptors came from an adult with rheumatoid arthritis. The CDR3 runs from the conserved cysteine through the conserved F or W. A D gene is named only where the DNA matches it firmly. Not all rows give a size; the values are once, few, many and, for expanded clones, a class.

abundance	d_gene	v_gene	j_gene	CDR3aa	CDR3nt
few	-	TRBV6-4	TRBJ1-6	CASSDSTAGNSPLHF	TGTGCCAGCAGTGACTCCACGGCCGGTAATTCACCCCTCCACTTT
-	TRBD1	TRBV18	TRBJ1-4	CASSLRTGGGEKLFF	TGTGCCAGCTCACTGCGGACAGGGGGCGGCGAAAAACTGTTTTTT
-	TRBD1	TRBV6-1	TRBJ1-2	CASRTGFISSAGYTF	TGTGCCAGCAGGACAGGGTTTATTTCATCGGCTGGCTACACCTTC
-	-	TRBV5-4	TRBJ1-6	CASSLGGYSPLHF	TGTGCCAGCAGCTTGGGCGGGTATTCACCCCTCCACTTT
-	TRBD1	TRBV7-9	TRBJ1-2	CASRKGTGPQISF	TGTGCCAGCAGAAAAGGGACAGGACCCCAGATAAGCTTC
-	-	TRBV19	TRBJ1-5	CASTDSSYSNQPQHF	TGTGCCAGCACGGACAGCTCCTATAGCAATCAGCCCCAGCATTTT
-	-	TRBV5-6	TRBJ2-3	CASSLGRAGTDTQYF	TGTGCCAGCAGCTTGGGGCGGGCGGGCACAGATACGCAGTATTTT
-	TRBD2	TRBV27	TRBJ2-3	CASSLAGAVLTDTQYF	TGTGCCAGCAGCCTAGCGGGGGCAGTACTCACAGATACGCAGTATTTT
few	-	TRBV27	TRBJ1-5	CASSFNRERPQHF	TGTGCCAGCAGTTTCAACAGGGAACGGCCCCAGCATTTT
-	TRBD2	TRBV2	TRBJ2-7	CASSESSGGISGSYEQYF	TGTGCCAGCAGTGAATCTAGCGGGGGGATCTCCGGTTCCTACGAGCAGTACTTC
few	-	TRBV2	TRBJ1-4	CASSPVQAASEKLFF	TGTGCCAGCAGTCCGGTCCAGGCGGCAAGTGAAAAACTGTTTTTT
-	-	TRBV4-3	TRBJ2-7	CASSLTPDEQYF	TGCGCCAGCAGCCTCACGCCTGACGAGCAGTACTTC
-	-	TRBV13	TRBJ1-1	CASSFSDRRGTEAFF	TGTGCCAGCAGCTTTTCCGATCGAAGAGGCACTGAAGCTTTCTTT
-	-	TRBV7-9	TRBJ2-7	CASSSTGNYEQYF	TGTGCCAGCAGCTCTACAGGGAATTACGAGCAGTACTTC
-	-	TRBV5-1	TRBJ2-1	CASSTAGDHYNEQFF	TGCGCCAGCAGCACAGCAGGGGATCACTACAATGAGCAGTTCTTC
-	-	TRBV4-2	TRBJ1-1	CASSQVVENTEAFF	TGTGCCAGCAGCCAAGTGGTAGAAAACACTGAAGCTTTCTTT
-	-	TRBV27	TRBJ2-5	CASSRGGVQETQYF	TGTGCCAGCAGTAGGGGCGGGGTCCAAGAGACCCAGTACTTC
-	-	TRBV10-3	TRBJ1-6	CAIGAADSPLHF	TGTGCCATCGGGGCAGCGGATTCACCCCTCCACTTT
-	-	TRBV7-3	TRBJ1-1	CASSLNPGNTEAFF	TGTGCCAGCAGCTTAAATCCGGGAAACACTGAAGCTTTCTTT
-	-	TRBV27	TRBJ2-3	CASSFPGPRGDTQYF	TGTGCCAGCAGTTTCCCGGGACCAAGAGGAGATACGCAGTATTTT
-	TRBD1	TRBV2	TRBJ1-2	CASSGTESRLYGYTF	TGTGCCAGCAGCGGGACAGAAAGTAGACTCTATGGCTACACCTTC
-	-	TRBV5-1	TRBJ1-3	CASSSQGTGNTIYF	TGCGCCAGCAGCTCGCAGGGGACTGGAAACACCATATATTTT
-	-	TRBV5-6	TRBJ2-1	CASSMGGLGVFF	TGTGCCAGCAGCATGGGGGGGCTGGGGGTGTTCTTC
-	-	TRBV2	TRBJ2-7	CASSPPGIGPPEQYF	TGTGCCAGCAGTCCCCCGGGGATCGGGCCTCCCGAGCAGTACTTC
-	-	TRBV27	TRBJ1-1	CASGGRTGMNTEAFF	TGTGCCAGCGGAGGACGGACGGGGATGAACACTGAAGCTTTCTTT
-	TRBD2	TRBV5-6	TRBJ2-3	CASSSTTSGESTDTQYF	TGTGCCAGCAGCTCCACGACTAGCGGGGAGAGCACAGATACGCAGTATTTT
-	TRBD2	TRBV6-4	TRBJ2-1	CASSEVEASGAHEQFF	TGTGCCAGCAGTGAGGTCGAGGCTAGCGGGGCCCATGAGCAGTTCTTC
-	-	TRBV6-1	TRBJ2-3	CASSEAHVGGPTDTQYF	TGTGCCAGCAGTGAAGCGCACGTGGGGGGACCCACAGATACGCAGTATTTT
few	-	TRBV7-6	TRBJ1-1	CASSPGEKRLNTEAFF	TGTGCCAGCAGCCCGGGCGAGAAACGACTGAACACTGAAGCTTTCTTT
-	-	TRBV4-3	TRBJ2-2	CASSQDRGDANTGELFF	TGCGCCAGCAGCCAAGATAGAGGGGACGCGAACACCGGGGAGCTGTTTTTT
-	TRBD1	TRBV5-1	TRBJ1-5	CASSLGTGENQPQHF	TGCGCCAGCAGCTTGGGGACAGGGGAAAATCAGCCCCAGCATTTT
once	-	TRBV4-1	TRBJ2-3	CASSHPEESSTDTQYF	TGCGCCAGCAGCCACCCCGAGGAGAGCAGCACAGATACGCAGTATTTT